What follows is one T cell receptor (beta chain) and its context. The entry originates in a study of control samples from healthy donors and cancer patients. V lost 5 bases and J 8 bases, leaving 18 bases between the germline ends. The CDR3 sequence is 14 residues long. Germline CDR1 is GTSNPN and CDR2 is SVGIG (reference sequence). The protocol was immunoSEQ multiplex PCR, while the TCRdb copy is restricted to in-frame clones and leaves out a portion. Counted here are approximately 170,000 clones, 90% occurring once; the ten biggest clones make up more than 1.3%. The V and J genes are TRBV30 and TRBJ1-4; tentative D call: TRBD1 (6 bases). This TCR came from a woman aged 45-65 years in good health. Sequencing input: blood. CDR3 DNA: TGTGCCTGGGAGAACAGGGCGGATGGCGAAAAACTGTTTTTT. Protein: CAWENRADGEKLFF.